This entry lists 10 T cell receptor beta chains sequenced from one sample in a study of blood T cell repertoires in COVID-19. Assay used: immunoSEQ multiplex PCR; TCRdb lists only in-frame clones, some missing. The table lists 250,000 or so clones, 88% of them singletons. Sequencing was performed on PBMCs or T cells enriched from blood (not recorded which). The receptors originated from a woman aged 40-49 years who had been exposed to COVID-19.

The genes are TRBV9 and TRBJ1-1; D ambiguous. The CDR3 has 14 amino acids. Trimming removed 4 bases from V and 2 bases from J, with 12 bases in between. Germline CDR1 SGDLS, CDR2 YYNGEE. CDR3 nucleotides: TGTGCCAGCAGCTCGGTTGGTGGTAACACTGAAGCTTTCTTT. Encoded protein: CASSSVGGNTEAFF.

The V call is TRBV4-3, the J call TRBJ2-5, with 7 bases identical to TRBD2. The V gene's germline CDR1 is LGHNA and CDR2 YSLEER. V lost 0 bases to trimming and J lost 1 base; unmatched junction nucleotides: 5. CDR3 length: 16 residues. The CDR3 coding sequence is TGCGCCAGCAGCCAAGAATGGGGGGGGATCCAAGAGACCCAGTACTTC. Its translation: CASSQEWGGIQETQYF.

V usage is TRBV2 and J usage is TRBJ2-3; D unclear. The CDR3 spans 15 residues. Germline V lookup: CDR1 SNHLY, CDR2 FYNNEI. V was pared by 9 bases and J by 5 bases, with 21 bases between. The CDR3 DNA sequence: TGTGCCAGTCACCATGGAGAGGAGTGGAAAGATACGCAGTATTTT. As protein: CASHHGEEWKDTQYF.

The J gene is TRBJ1-3, the V gene TRBV28, with TRBD1 matching 9 bases. Looked up from germline, CDR1 is MDHEN and CDR2 is SYDVKM. The CDR3 has 15 residues. V was pared by 5 bases and J by 7 bases, with 9 bases of the junction left unmatched. In DNA form, the CDR3 reads TGTGCCAGCAGTCCCATACTCGGACAGGGGAACACCATATATTTT. It specifies CASSPILGQGNTIYF.

The gene calls are TRBV7-3 and TRBJ2-3; D possibly corresponds to TRBD1 (5 bases). Germline V gene sequence: CDR1 SGHTA, CDR2 FQGTGA. The CDR3 has 15 residues. V gave up 2 bases and J gave up 0 bases, with 9 bases separating them. The CDR3 sequence: CASSLLPGSTDTQYF. In DNA form, the CDR3 reads TGTGCCAGCAGCTTATTACCAGGGAGCACAGATACGCAGTATTTT.

The chain uses TRBV19 and TRBJ1-4; TRBD1 matches at 8 bases. V shed 10 bases and J 4 bases; nucleotides not matched to a gene: 5. Germline assignment: CDR1 LNHDA and CDR2 SQIVND (reference sequence). CDR3 length: 13 residues. CDR3 loop: CATGGQGNEKLFF. CDR3 sequence (DNA): TGTGCCACCGGCGGACAGGGTAATGAAAAACTGTTTTTT.

The rearrangement uses TRBV6-5 and TRBJ2-7; tentative D call: TRBD1 (6 bases). V lost 8 bases and J lost 4, with 15 bases in between. The CDR3 has 13 amino acids. Germline values: CDR1 MNHEY, CDR2 SVGAGI. Here the CDR3 reads CASSTSGHYEQYF. The CDR3 nucleotides are TGTGCCAGCTCGACCTCGGGACATTACGAGCAGTACTTC.

The chain recombines TRBV24-1 with TRBJ1-5; TRBD1 might be the D (6 bases). Trimming removed 1 base at V and 11 bases at J, with 8 bases between. CDR3 length equals 12 residues. Germline-derived CDR1 and CDR2 are KGHDR and SFDVKD. The CDR3: CATSDLKGAQHF. CDR3 nucleotide sequence: TGTGCCACCAGTGATTTAAAGGGGGCCCAGCATTTT.

The rearrangement links TRBV28 to TRBJ1-5; 8 bases fit TRBD1. The germline CDR1 and CDR2 sequences are MDHEN and SYDVKM. The V segment lost 5 bases and the J segment 6 bases; nucleotides outside the gene matches: 9. The CDR3 is made up of 15 amino acids. The CDR3 reads CASSPSQGGVQPQHF. CDR3 sequence (DNA): TGTGCCAGCAGTCCCTCACAGGGGGGCGTTCAGCCCCAGCATTTT.

This chain uses TRBV6-6 with TRBJ1-2, with unresolved D. Per germline, CDR1 MNHNY and CDR2 SVGAGI (reference sequence). The V gene lost 2 bases and the J gene lost 1 base, with 11 bases spanning the gap. The CDR3 loop spans 15 amino acids. The CDR3 nucleotides are TGTGCCAGCAGTTACGACGGAGACTATAACTATGGCTACACCTTC. This encodes CASSYDGDYNYGYTF.